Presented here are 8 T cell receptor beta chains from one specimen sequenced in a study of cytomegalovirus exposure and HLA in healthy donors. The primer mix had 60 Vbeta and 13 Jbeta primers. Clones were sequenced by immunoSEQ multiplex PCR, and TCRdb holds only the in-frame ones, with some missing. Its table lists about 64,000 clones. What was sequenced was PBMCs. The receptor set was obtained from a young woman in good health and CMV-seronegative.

DNA for the CDR3: TGTGCCAGCAGCCACCCGGCGGGGCGCTCCTACGAGCAGTACTTC. Translation gives CASSHPAGRSYEQYF. The chain combines TRBV6-5 with TRBJ2-7; D perhaps matches TRBD2 (6 bases). The germline V gene has CDR1 MNHEY and CDR2 SVGAGI. V was trimmed by 6 bases and J by 0 bases, leaving 15 bases between them. The CDR3 is 15 amino acids.

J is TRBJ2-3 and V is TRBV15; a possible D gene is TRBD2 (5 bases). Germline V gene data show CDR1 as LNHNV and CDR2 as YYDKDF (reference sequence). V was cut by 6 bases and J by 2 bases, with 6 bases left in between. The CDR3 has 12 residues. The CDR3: CATSRDTDTQYF. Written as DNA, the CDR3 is TGTGCCACCAGTCGGGACACAGATACGCAGTATTTT.

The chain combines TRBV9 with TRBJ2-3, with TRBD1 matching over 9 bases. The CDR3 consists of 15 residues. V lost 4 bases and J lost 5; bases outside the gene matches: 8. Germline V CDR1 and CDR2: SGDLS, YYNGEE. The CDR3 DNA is TGTGCCAGCAGCCGCGGAGACAGGGGGAGAGATACGCAGTATTTT. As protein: CASSRGDRGRDTQYF.

The CDR3 sequence: CASSPPGLAGVVETQYF. The DNA for the CDR3 is TGTGCCAGCAGCCCACCGGGACTAGCGGGAGTAGTAGAGACCCAGTACTTC. The J gene is TRBJ2-5, the V gene TRBV5-6; 14 bases map to TRBD2. Germline V gene sequence: CDR1 SGHDT, CDR2 YYEEEE. The CDR3 has 17 residues. J was trimmed by 4 bases and V by 4 bases; bases with no gene match: 9.

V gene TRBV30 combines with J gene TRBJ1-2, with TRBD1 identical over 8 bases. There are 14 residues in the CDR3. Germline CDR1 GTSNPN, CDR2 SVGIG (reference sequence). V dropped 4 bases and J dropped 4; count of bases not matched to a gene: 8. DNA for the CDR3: TGTGCCTGGACCAAGACAGGGGCGCCCTATGGCTACACCTTC. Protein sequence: CAWTKTGAPYGYTF.

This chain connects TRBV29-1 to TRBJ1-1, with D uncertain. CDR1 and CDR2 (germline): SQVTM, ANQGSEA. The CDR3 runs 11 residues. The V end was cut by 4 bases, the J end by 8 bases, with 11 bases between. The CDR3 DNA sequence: TGCAGCGTTGTTTCCAGAGCGGAAGCTTTCTTT. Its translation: CSVVSRAEAFF.

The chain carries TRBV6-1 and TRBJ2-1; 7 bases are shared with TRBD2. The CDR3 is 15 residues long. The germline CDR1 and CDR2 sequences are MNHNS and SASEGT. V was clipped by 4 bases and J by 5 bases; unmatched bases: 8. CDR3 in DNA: TGTGCCAGCAGTGTAGCCGCGGGAGCTGACAATGAGCAGTTCTTC. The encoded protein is CASSVAAGADNEQFF.

DNA for the CDR3: TGTGCCAGCTCACCCAGGGACATAGGGGGCTACACCTTC. Translation: CASSPRDIGGYTF. The rearrangement joins TRBV18 to TRBJ1-2, with a tentative D call TRBD1 (6 bases). The V end lost 3 bases, the J end lost 8 bases, and 13 bases lay between the germline ends. Per the germline V gene, CDR1 is KGHSH and CDR2 is LQKENI. The CDR3 totals 13 residues.